This T cell receptor (beta chain) was sequenced for a study of identical twins. A single record per CDR3 protein comes from TCRdb applying MiXCR to the 5' RACE reads. Of a few hundred thousand distinct CDR3 sequences in the sample, approximately 9.6% are singletons; the top ten hold 2.5% to 3.5%. Between the trimmed V and J ends, which lost 6 bases and 2 bases, there was a span of 14 bases. This CDR3 has 14 residues. This clonotype occurred a few times. The sample also formed part of further work on yellow fever vaccine responses in identical twins.

The rearrangement uses TRBV12-3 or TRBV12-4 and TRBJ2-7, with D possibly matching TRBD2 (6 bases). What was sequenced was PBMCs. This receptor was obtained from a woman aged 18-35 years in good health. The CDR3 DNA reads TGTGCCAGCAGGGGAGGAGGAGGAACCTACGAGCAGTACTTC. Translation: CASRGGGGTYEQYF.